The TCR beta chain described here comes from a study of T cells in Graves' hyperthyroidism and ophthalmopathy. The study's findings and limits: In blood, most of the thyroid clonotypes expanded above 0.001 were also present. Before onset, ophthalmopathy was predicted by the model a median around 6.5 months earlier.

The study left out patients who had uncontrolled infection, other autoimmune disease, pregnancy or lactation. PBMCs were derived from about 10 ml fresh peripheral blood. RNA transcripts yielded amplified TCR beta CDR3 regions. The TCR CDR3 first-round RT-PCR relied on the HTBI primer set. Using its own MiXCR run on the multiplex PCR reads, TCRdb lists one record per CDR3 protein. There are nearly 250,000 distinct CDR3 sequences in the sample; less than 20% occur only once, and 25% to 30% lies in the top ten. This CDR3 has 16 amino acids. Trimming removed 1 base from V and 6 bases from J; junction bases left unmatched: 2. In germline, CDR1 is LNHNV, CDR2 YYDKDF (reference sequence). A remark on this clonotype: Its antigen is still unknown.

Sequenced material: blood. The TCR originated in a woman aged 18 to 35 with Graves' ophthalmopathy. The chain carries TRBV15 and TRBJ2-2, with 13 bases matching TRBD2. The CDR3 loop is CATSRGLAGGPGELFF. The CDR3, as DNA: TGTGCCACCAGCAGAGGACTAGCGGGGGGCCCCGGGGAGCTGTTTTTT. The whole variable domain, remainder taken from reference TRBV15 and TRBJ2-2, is DAMVIQNPRYQVTQFGKPVTLSCSQTLNHNVMYWYQQKSSQAPKLLFHYYDKDFNNEADTPDNFQSRRPNTSFCFLDIRSPGLGDTAMYLCATSRGLAGGPGELFFGEGSRLTVL.